This is a list of T cell receptor beta chains from one sample in a study of cytomegalovirus exposure and HLA in healthy donors. The method was immunoSEQ multiplex PCR; TCRdb's version includes in-frame clones alone and lacks a portion of them. The sample yields around 300,000 clones, roughly 70% seen once. The sample consisted of PBMCs. The receptors were sampled from a female donor in good health and CMV-seronegative. The CDR3 runs from the conserved cysteine through the conserved F or W. The D gene is left open where the match is weak. For some rows the clone size is stated as once, few or many, or as a class when expanded; others skip it.

TRBJ1-1 . TRBV6-1 . CASSEYHRNTEAFF TGTGCCAGCAGTGAATACCACAGAAACACTGAAGCTTTCTTT
TRBJ1-2 . TRBV6-1 TRBD1 CASSTVSGGAGYTF TGTGCCAGCAGTACCGTTTCAGGGGGCGCTGGCTACACCTTC
TRBJ2-1 . TRBV6-6 TRBD2 CASAWSTSGRGNEQFF TGTGCCAGCGCGTGGTCGACTAGCGGGAGAGGAAATGAGCAGTTCTTC
TRBJ1-2 few TRBV6-6 . CASSTGTAYGYTF TGTGCCAGCAGTACAGGGACCGCCTATGGCTACACCTTC
TRBJ2-7 . TRBV28 . CASSSPTPGTKTYEQYF TGTGCCAGCAGTTCCCCAACTCCCGGGACAAAGACCTACGAGCAGTACTTC
TRBJ2-7 . TRBV5-4 TRBD2 CASSLREGQNEQYF TGTGCCAGCAGCCTGCGGGAGGGCCAGAACGAGCAGTACTTC
TRBJ2-1 . TRBV10-1 TRBD1 CASSESTGYANEQFF TGCGCCAGCAGTGAGTCGACAGGGTACGCGAATGAGCAGTTCTTC
TRBJ2-1 . TRBV6-5 . CASSYGHIAYNEQFF TGTGCCAGCAGTTACGGCCACATCGCCTACAATGAGCAGTTCTTC
TRBJ2-2 . TRBV7-9 . CSSSSLTGELFF TGTTCCAGCAGCTCTCTTACCGGGGAGCTGTTTTTT
TRBJ2-1 once TRBV5-6 TRBD1 CASSLNRGPLSSYNEQFF TGTGCCAGCAGCTTGAACAGGGGTCCCCTTAGCTCCTACAATGAGCAGTTCTTC
TRBJ2-7 . TRBV10-3 TRBD2 CAISESGTTTYEQYF TGTGCCATCAGTGAGTCAGGGACTACCACCTACGAGCAGTACTTC
TRBJ1-2 once TRBV27 TRBD1 CASSTRQGGYGYTF TGTGCCAGCAGTACAAGACAGGGTGGCTATGGCTACACCTTC
TRBJ1-2 . TRBV5-1 . CASSPGVRDIEYYGYTF TGCGCCAGCAGCCCTGGGGTCCGGGACATCGAATACTATGGCTACACCTTC
TRBJ1-1 . TRBV18 . CASSPPELTEAFF TGTGCCAGCTCACCACCTGAGCTCACTGAAGCTTTCTTT
TRBJ1-1 . TRBV7-9 . CASSLVPKQNTEAFF TGTGCCAGCAGCTTAGTTCCGAAACAAAACACTGAAGCTTTCTTT